Included here is one T cell receptor beta chain sequence, with context. Its antigen is still unknown. Trimming cost V 8 bases and J 5 bases; bases outside gene matches: 1. The CDR3 length is 11 residues. These data belong to a study of T cell responses to AZD1222 COVID-19 vaccine. Overall study results and limits: The study found vaccine-associated CD4 TCRs spanning spike, dominant at 160-218 and 743-854. The donor cohort was predominantly white British with a female majority, and clonal diversity may have been underestimated.

Profiled with immunoSEQ multiplex PCR; TCRdb holds only in-frame clones, not every one. The sample yields 120,000 to 150,000 clones, about 91% seen once. The clonotype was recovered from an adult in good health. The chain uses TRBV12-3 or TRBV12-4 and TRBJ2-3, with 7 bases fitting TRBD1. The material was peripheral blood, obtained on day 0 of MenACWY control vaccination. CDR3 sequence: CASYRGDTQYF. In nucleotides, the CDR3 is TGTGCCAGCTACAGGGGAGATACGCAGTATTTT.